These 11 T cell receptor beta chains share one sample of origin, sequenced in a study of cytomegalovirus exposure and HLA in healthy donors (TCRdb year 2017). Libraries were built with the immunoSEQ multiplex PCR assay. For the multiplex PCR, a mixture combining 60 forward primers for TCR Vbeta segments and 13 reverse primers for TCR Jbeta segments was used. TCRdb took this table from immuneACCESS and kept in-frame rearrangements with V and J called. Such tables lack part of the clones; where checked against another copy, unresolved V genes explain under half of the gap, and the rest is unexplained. The sample table contains around 250,000 clones; only one count was recorded for 80% to 85% of them. Jointly, the top ten make up 8% of the sample. The sequencing input was PBMCs. All receptors come from a woman aged 55 to 70 in good health and CMV-seropositive.

The chain carries TRBV2 and TRBJ1-5; a weak D match, TRBD1 (5 bases). The germline V and J ends were trimmed by 4 bases and 6 bases, with 10 bases remaining between them. The CDR3 contains 13 residues. Germline-derived CDR1 and CDR2 are SNHLY and FYNNEI. DNA of the CDR3: TGTGCCAGCAGTGTCCAGGGCGGTCAGCCCCAGCATTTT. It translates to CASSVQGGQPQHF.

The J gene is TRBJ2-3, the V gene TRBV5-4; 7 nucleotides line up with TRBD2. This CDR3 has 16 residues. V was pared by 0 bases and J by 0 bases, with 4 bases of the junction left unmatched. The germline CDR1 and CDR2 sequences are SGHNT and YYREEE (reference sequence). CDR3 sequence reads: CASSLGQRGSTDTQYF. The CDR3 coding sequence is TGTGCCAGCAGCTTGGGCCAGCGGGGTAGCACAGATACGCAGTATTTT.

The chain couples TRBV27 to TRBJ2-1; 11 nucleotides match TRBD2. CDR3 length equals 18 residues. The trim removed 0 bases at V and 0 bases at J, leaving 4 bases unmatched. Per germline, CDR1 MNHEY and CDR2 SMNVEV (reference sequence). The CDR3 region is CASSLSRGTSGSYNEQFF. The CDR3, as DNA: TGTGCCAGCAGTTTATCCCGCGGGACTAGCGGCTCCTACAATGAGCAGTTCTTC.

The gene calls are TRBV11-3 and TRBJ1-1; D gene ambiguous. Germline CDR1 is SGHNT and CDR2 is YENEEA. V was pared by 8 bases and J by 6 bases, with 13 bases between. CDR3 size: 12 residues. The CDR3 protein is CASSYGGAEAFF. CDR3 nucleotides: TGTGCCAGCTCCTACGGAGGCGCTGAAGCTTTCTTT.

This chain joins TRBV4-1 and TRBJ2-2; TRBD1 might be the D (5 bases). The V gene's germline CDR1 is MGHRA and CDR2 YSYEKL. The CDR3 contains 16 residues. V dropped 4 bases and J dropped 0 bases, with 12 bases sitting between them. CDR3 protein: CASSPQGTSNTGELFF. CDR3 DNA sequence: TGCGCCAGCAGCCCCCAGGGAACATCGAACACCGGGGAGCTGTTTTTT.

The chain couples TRBV28 to TRBJ1-1, with D possibly TRBD1 on 5 matching bases. The CDR3 spans 12 residues. The V end was cut by 4 bases, the J end by 11 bases, with 14 bases between. Germline CDR1 MDHEN, CDR2 SYDVKM. CDR3 protein: CASSSIHRGAFF. The CDR3 DNA reads TGTGCCAGCAGTTCCATCCACCGGGGGGCTTTCTTT.

In DNA, the CDR3 is TGTGCCAGCAGCCGAAACCTAGCGGGAGGGCTGATAGAGACCCAGTACTTC. This codes for CASSRNLAGGLIETQYF. This rearrangement joins TRBV27 to TRBJ2-5, with 12 bases lining up with TRBD2. CDR1 is MNHEY, CDR2 SMNVEV, per germline (reference sequence). The V gene end was trimmed by 6 bases and the J gene end by 4 bases; junction bases not matched to a gene: 12. CDR3 size: 17 residues.

This sequence joins TRBV7-9 and TRBJ2-3; no firm D call. Trimming took 5 bases from V and 0 from J, leaving 12 bases between them. From germline, CDR1 is SEHNR and CDR2 FQNEAQ (reference sequence). The CDR3 runs to 15 residues. This chain's CDR3 is CASSRLADSTDTQYF. The DNA of the CDR3 is TGTGCCAGCAGCCGACTGGCAGATAGCACAGATACGCAGTATTTT.

The chain links TRBV5-1 to TRBJ2-7, with 10 nucleotides matching TRBD1. Germline assignment: CDR1 SGHRS and CDR2 YFSETQ. The CDR3 has 14 amino acids. The V segment lost 3 bases and the J segment 2 bases; nucleotides outside the gene matches: 2. The CDR3 here is CASSWGTGAYEQYF. The CDR3, as DNA: TGCGCCAGCAGCTGGGGGACAGGGGCCTACGAGCAGTACTTC.

V and J are TRBV6-1 and TRBJ2-5, with TRBD2 matching over 10 bases. J gave up 5 bases and V 4 bases, and 10 bases lay outside the gene matches. This CDR3 has 16 amino acids. Germline V CDR1 and CDR2: MNHNS, SASEGT. The CDR3 protein is CASSVLAGGLGETQYF. The CDR3 DNA reads TGTGCCAGCAGTGTATTAGCGGGAGGCCTAGGGGAGACCCAGTACTTC.

This clone was observed a handful of times. DNA for the CDR3: TGTGCCAGCAGATTAGGAGGCTCCTACGAGCAGTACTTC. Amino acid sequence: CASRLGGSYEQYF. This chain joins TRBV5-6 and TRBJ2-7, with TRBD2 as a possible D gene (5 bases). Trimming took 5 bases from V and 0 from J, leaving 9 bases between them. The CDR3 has 13 amino acids. Germline values: CDR1 SGHDT, CDR2 YYEEEE.